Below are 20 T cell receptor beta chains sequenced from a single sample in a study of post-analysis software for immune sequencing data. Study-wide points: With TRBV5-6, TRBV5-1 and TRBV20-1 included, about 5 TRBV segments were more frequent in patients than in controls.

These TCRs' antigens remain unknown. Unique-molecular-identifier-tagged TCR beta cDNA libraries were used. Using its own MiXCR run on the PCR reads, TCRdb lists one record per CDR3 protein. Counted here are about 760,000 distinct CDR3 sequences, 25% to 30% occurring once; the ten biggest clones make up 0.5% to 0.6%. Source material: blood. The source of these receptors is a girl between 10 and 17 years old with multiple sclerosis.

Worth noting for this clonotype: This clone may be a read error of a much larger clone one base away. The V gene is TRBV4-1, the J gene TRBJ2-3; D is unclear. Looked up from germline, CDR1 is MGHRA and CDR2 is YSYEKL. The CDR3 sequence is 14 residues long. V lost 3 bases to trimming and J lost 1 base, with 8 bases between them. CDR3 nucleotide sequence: TGCGCCAGCAGCCAGGGGATGGGCACAGATACGCAGTATTTT. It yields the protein CASSQGMGTDTQYF.

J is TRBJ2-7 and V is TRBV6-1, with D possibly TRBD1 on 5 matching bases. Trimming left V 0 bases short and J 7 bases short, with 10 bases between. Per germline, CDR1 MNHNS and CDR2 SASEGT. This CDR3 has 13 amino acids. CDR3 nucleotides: TGTGCCAGCAGTGAAGCGCAGGGAAGGGAGCAGTACTTC. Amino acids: CASSEAQGREQYF.

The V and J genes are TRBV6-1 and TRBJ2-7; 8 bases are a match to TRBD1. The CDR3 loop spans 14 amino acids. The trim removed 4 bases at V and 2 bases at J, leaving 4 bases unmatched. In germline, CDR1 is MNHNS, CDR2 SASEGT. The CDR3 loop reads CASSGQGITYEQYF. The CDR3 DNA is TGTGCCAGCAGTGGACAGGGGATAACCTACGAGCAGTACTTC.

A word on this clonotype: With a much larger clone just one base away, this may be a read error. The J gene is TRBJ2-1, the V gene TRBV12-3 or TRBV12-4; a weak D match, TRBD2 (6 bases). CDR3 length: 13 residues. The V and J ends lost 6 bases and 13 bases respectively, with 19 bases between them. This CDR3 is CASSLVRRETQFF. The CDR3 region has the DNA TGTGCCAGCAGCCTCGTTAGACGGGAGACCCAGTTCTTC.

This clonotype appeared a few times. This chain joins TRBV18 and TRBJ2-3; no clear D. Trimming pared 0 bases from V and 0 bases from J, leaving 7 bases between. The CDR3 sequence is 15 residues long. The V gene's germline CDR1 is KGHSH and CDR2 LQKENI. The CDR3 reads CASSPPVKSTDTQYF. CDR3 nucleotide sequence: TGTGCCAGCTCACCACCGGTAAAAAGCACAGATACGCAGTATTTT. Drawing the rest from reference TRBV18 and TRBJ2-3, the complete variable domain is NAGVMQNPRHLVRRRGQEARLRCSPMKGHSHVYWYRQLPEEGLKFMVYLQKENIIDESGMPKERFSAEFPKEGPSILRIQQVVRGDSAAYFCASSPPVKSTDTQYFGPGTRLTVL.

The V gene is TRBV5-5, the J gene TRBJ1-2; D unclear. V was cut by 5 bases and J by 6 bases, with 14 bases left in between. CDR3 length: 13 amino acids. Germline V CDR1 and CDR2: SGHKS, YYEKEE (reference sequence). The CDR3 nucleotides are TGTGCCAGCAGTTCCACGCCAATGGATGGCTACACCTTC. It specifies CASSSTPMDGYTF.

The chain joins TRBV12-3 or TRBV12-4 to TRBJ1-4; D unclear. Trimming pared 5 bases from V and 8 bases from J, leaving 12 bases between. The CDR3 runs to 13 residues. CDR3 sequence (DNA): TGTGCCAGCAGTGCAACCCATGGAGAAAAACTGTTTTTT. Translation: CASSATHGEKLFF.

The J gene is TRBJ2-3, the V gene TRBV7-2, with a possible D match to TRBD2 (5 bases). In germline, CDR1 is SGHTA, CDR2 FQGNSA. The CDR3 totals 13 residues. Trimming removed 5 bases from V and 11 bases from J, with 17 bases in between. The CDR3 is CASSQTPGKRQYF. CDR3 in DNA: TGTGCCAGCAGCCAAACACCGGGAAAGAGGCAGTATTTT.

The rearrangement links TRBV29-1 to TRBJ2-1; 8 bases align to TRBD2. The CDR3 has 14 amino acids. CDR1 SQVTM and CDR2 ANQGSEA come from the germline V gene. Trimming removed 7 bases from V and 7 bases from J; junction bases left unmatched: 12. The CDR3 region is CSAASGSEGNEQFF. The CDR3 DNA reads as TGCAGCGCGGCTAGCGGGTCCGAAGGGAATGAGCAGTTCTTC.

DNA for the CDR3: TGCAGTGCTAGAGGGTTGTGGGGGCTGTACGACGAGCAGTACTTC. Amino acid sequence: CSARGLWGLYDEQYF. This rearrangement joins TRBV20-1 to TRBJ2-5; a weak D match, TRBD1 (6 bases). The J call could be wrong; TRBJ2-7 is a better fit for the DNA end. The CDR3 runs 15 residues. Germline V gene lookup returns CDR1 DFQATT and CDR2 SNEGSKA (reference sequence).

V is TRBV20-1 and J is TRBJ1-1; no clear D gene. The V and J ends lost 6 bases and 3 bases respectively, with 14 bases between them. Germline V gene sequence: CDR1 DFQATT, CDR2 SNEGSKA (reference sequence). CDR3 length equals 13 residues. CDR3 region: CSARQKRDTEAFF. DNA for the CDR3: TGCAGTGCCAGACAAAAGCGAGACACTGAAGCTTTCTTT.

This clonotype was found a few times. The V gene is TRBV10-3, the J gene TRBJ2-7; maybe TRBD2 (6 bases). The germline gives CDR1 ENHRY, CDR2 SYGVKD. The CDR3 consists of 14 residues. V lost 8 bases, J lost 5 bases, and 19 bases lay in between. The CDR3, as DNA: TGTGCCATCCTGGACCTCCCGGGCGGGGACGAGCAGTACTTC. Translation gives CAILDLPGGDEQYF.

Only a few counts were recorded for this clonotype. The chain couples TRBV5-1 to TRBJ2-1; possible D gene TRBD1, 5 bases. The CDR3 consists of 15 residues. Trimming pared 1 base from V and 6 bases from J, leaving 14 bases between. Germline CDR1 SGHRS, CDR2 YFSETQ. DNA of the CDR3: TGCGCCAGCAGCTTGCAACCCACAAGGGGCAATGAGCAGTTCTTC. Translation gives CASSLQPTRGNEQFF.

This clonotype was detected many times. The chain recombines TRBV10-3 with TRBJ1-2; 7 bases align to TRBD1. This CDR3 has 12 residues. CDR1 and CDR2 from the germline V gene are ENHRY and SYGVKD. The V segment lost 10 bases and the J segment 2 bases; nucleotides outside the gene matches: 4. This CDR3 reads CATTGVNYGYTF. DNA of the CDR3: TGTGCCACCACAGGGGTCAACTATGGCTACACCTTC.

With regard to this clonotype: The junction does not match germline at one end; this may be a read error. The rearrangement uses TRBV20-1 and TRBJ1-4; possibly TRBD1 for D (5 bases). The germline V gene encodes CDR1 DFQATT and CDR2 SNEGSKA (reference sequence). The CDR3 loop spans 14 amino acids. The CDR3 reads CSVARGVANEKLFF. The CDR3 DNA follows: TGCAGTGTCGCACGGGGGGTGGCTAATGAAAAATTGTTTTTT.

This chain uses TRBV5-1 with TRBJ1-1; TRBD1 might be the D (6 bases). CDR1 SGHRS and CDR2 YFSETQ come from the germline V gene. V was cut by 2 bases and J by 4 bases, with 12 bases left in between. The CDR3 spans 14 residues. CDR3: CASSLRGMATEAFF. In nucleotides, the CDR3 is TGCGCCAGCAGCTTAAGGGGGATGGCCACTGAAGCTTTCTTT.

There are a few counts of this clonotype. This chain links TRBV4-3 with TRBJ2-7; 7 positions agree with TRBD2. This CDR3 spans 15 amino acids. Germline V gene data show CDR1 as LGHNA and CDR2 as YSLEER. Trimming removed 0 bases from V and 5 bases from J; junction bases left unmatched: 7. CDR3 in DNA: TGCGCCAGCAGCCAAGATCGGCGGGAGTATCACGAGCAGTACTTC. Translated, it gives CASSQDRREYHEQYF.

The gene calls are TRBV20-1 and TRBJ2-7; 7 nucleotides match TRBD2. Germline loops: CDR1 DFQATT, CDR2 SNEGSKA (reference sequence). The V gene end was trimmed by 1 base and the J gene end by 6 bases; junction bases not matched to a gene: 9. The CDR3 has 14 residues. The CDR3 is CSARGSTPGGEQYF. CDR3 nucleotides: TGCAGTGCTAGAGGATCGACTCCGGGGGGCGAGCAGTACTTC.

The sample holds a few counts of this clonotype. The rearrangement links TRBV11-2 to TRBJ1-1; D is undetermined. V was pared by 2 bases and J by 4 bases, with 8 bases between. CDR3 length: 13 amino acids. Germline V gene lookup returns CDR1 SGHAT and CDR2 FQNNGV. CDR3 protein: CASSLWEGTEAFF. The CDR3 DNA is TGTGCCAGCAGCTTATGGGAAGGCACTGAAGCTTTCTTT.

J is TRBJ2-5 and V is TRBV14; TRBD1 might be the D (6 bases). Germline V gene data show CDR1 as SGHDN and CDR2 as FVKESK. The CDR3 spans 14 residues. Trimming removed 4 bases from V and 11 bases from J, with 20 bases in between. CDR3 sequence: CASSPGTSYGKQYF. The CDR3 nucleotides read TGTGCCAGCAGCCCCGGGACATCGTACGGAAAGCAGTACTTC.